These 16 T cell receptor beta chains originate from one sample sequenced in a study of T-cell memory formation after mild COVID-19. TCRdb used MiXCR to reprocess the 5' RACE reads, holding one entry per CDR3 protein. Of 110,000 or so distinct CDR3 sequences in the sample, roughly 20% were seen once. The specimen was PBMCs or a T cell subset sorted from them (not recorded which). The origin of the receptors is a man younger than 35 who had mild COVID-19 (a few samples of this study predate the infection). Cell type and time point are not known.

In its sample, this clonotype was seen a few times. The chain has TRBV11-2 and TRBJ1-2, with no clear D. Germline CDR1 SGHAT, CDR2 FQNNGV. The CDR3 spans 14 residues. V lost 1 base to trimming and J lost 8 bases, with 14 bases between them. The CDR3 nucleotides read TGTGCCAGCAGCTTAGTGTCCGTAATGTCGGGCTACACCTTC. Amino acids: CASSLVSVMSGYTF.

This clonotype was detected only a few times. The rearrangement uses TRBV20-1 and TRBJ1-1; D not resolved. Trimming shortened V by 6 bases and J by 3 bases, and 11 bases separated the two germline ends. CDR3 length equals 12 residues. The germline CDR1 and CDR2 sequences are DFQATT and SNEGSKA (reference sequence). DNA of the CDR3: TGCAGTGCCCTACGCTCAGACACTGAAGCTTTCTTT. Its protein product is CSALRSDTEAFF.

This clonotype was detected only a few times. The genes are TRBV6-4 and TRBJ2-2; D possibly uses TRBD1 or TRBD2 (6 bases each). CDR1 is MRHNA, CDR2 SNTAGT, per germline. The CDR3 totals 11 residues. Trimming removed 8 bases at V and 8 bases at J, with 9 bases between. The CDR3 loop is CASGGPGELFF. DNA for the CDR3: TGTGCCAGCGGGGGGCCTGGGGAGCTGTTTTTT.

The chain employs TRBV5-1 and TRBJ2-2; no definite D call. The CDR3 runs to 14 residues. Trimming stripped 0 bases from V and 3 bases from J, with 6 bases between. Per the germline V gene, CDR1 is SGHRS and CDR2 is YFSETQ. CDR3 bases: TGCGCCAGCAGCTTGGGGAGCTACACCGGGGAGCTGTTTTTT. It is translated as CASSLGSYTGELFF.

This clonotype has just a few counts. The gene calls are TRBV20-1 and TRBJ2-5, with TRBD2 matching 13 bases. Germline trimming cut 1 base from V and 0 bases from J; bases unmatched to any gene: 5. The CDR3 runs 17 residues. CDR1 DFQATT and CDR2 SNEGSKA come from the germline V gene (reference sequence). The CDR3: CSARGLAGGRYQETQYF. The CDR3 bases are TGCAGTGCTAGAGGACTAGCGGGGGGCCGGTACCAAGAGACCCAGTACTTC.

The rearrangement links TRBV5-5 to TRBJ2-5, with TRBD2 identical over 9 bases. Unmatched junction bases numbered 9, after V lost 4 bases and J lost 2 bases. Germline values: CDR1 SGHKS, CDR2 YYEKEE (reference sequence). The CDR3 covers 16 residues. CDR3 region: CASSVFSGGYQETQYF. Here the CDR3 DNA reads TGTGCCAGCAGCGTATTTAGCGGGGGATATCAAGAGACCCAGTACTTC. The full variable domain, its missing parts supplied by reference TRBV5-5 and TRBJ2-5, is DAGVTQSPTHLIKTRGQQVTLRCSPISGHKSVSWYQQVLGQGPQFIFQYYEKEERGRGNFPDRFSARQFPNYSSELNVNALLLGDSALYLCASSVFSGGYQETQYFGPGTRLLVL.

The chain couples TRBV5-5 to TRBJ1-1; D ambiguous. The CDR3 consists of 15 residues. Germline V gene lookup returns CDR1 SGHKS and CDR2 YYEKEE (reference sequence). The V and J ends lost 2 bases and 0 bases respectively, with 11 bases between them. CDR3 sequence (DNA): TGTGCCAGCAGCTTTGCTCCCCGGCTGAACACTGAAGCTTTCTTT. Translated: CASSFAPRLNTEAFF.

The chain couples TRBV4-3 to TRBJ2-1; no definite D call. Germline assignment: CDR1 LGHNA and CDR2 YSLEER. The CDR3 extends over 13 amino acids. V was cut by 0 bases and J by 7 bases, with 7 bases left in between. In DNA, the CDR3 is TGCGCCAGCAGCCAAGATCTTCGGAATGAGCAGTTCTTC. Translated: CASSQDLRNEQFF.

This clonotype was counted a few times. The chain is built from TRBV4-3 and TRBJ2-2; D is ambiguous. The germline V and J ends were trimmed by 1 base and 6 bases, with 6 bases remaining between them. CDR3 size: 13 residues. The germline gives CDR1 LGHNA, CDR2 YSLEER. As DNA, the CDR3 is TGCGCCAGCAGCCAAGGCCGGGCCGGGGAGCTGTTTTTT. It is translated as CASSQGRAGELFF.

This rearrangement joins TRBV15 to TRBJ1-2; TRBD1 matches 12 bases. In germline, CDR1 is LNHNV, CDR2 YYDKDF (reference sequence). Trimming removed 2 bases from V and 4 bases from J; junction bases left unmatched: 8. CDR3 length: 17 amino acids. The CDR3 DNA is TGTGCCACCAGCAGACCGGGACAGGGGGCAAGGAGCTATGGCTACACCTTC. As protein: CATSRPGQGARSYGYTF.

The rearrangement joins TRBV27 to TRBJ2-5; 10 positions match TRBD2. CDR1 is MNHEY, CDR2 SMNVEV, per germline (reference sequence). This CDR3 contains 15 residues. Trimming at V came to 5 bases and at J to 10 bases, leaving 13 bases not matched to a gene. CDR3 amino acids: CASSTLAGGVSDQYF. The CDR3 DNA reads as TGTGCCAGCAGTACCTTAGCGGGGGGTGTTAGCGACCAGTACTTC.

V gene TRBV19 combines with J gene TRBJ2-1; a weak D match, TRBD2 (6 bases). Between the trimmed V and J ends, which lost 5 bases and 0 bases, there was a span of 17 bases. The CDR3 totals 17 residues. Germline-derived CDR1 and CDR2 are LNHDA and SQIVND (reference sequence). The CDR3 spells CASSSRLVPSSYNEQFF. In nucleotides, the CDR3 is TGTGCCAGTAGTTCCCGACTAGTACCATCCTCCTACAATGAGCAGTTCTTC.

This clonotype was counted many times. The chain has TRBV6-2 or TRBV6-3 and TRBJ2-1, with D unclear. Germline CDR1 reads MNHEY; CDR2 reads SVGEGT. This CDR3 has 12 amino acids. V dropped 2 bases and J dropped 5 bases, with 4 bases sitting between them. The CDR3 loop reads CASSYGDNEQFF. CDR3 bases: TGTGCCAGCAGTTACGGGGACAATGAGCAGTTCTTC.

This chain uses TRBV20-1 with TRBJ1-1, with D perhaps TRBD1 (6 bases). The V and J ends lost 3 bases and 5 bases respectively, with 13 bases between them. The CDR3 covers 13 residues. Germline CDR1 and CDR2: DFQATT and SNEGSKA (reference sequence). CDR3 bases: TGCAGTGCTAGCGACCAGGGGAGGACTGAAGCTTTCTTT. It is translated as CSASDQGRTEAFF.

This clonotype showed up just a few times. CDR3 in amino acids: CSSKWGEETQYF. Here the CDR3 DNA reads TGCAGCTCCAAGTGGGGAGAAGAGACCCAGTACTTC. V and J are TRBV29-1 and TRBJ2-5; D possibly corresponds to TRBD2 (5 bases). The CDR3 extends over 12 amino acids. Trimming left V 8 bases short and J 3 bases short, with 13 bases between. CDR1 and CDR2 (germline): SQVTM, ANQGSEA.

The table lists this clonotype with a few counts. This CDR3 is CATSAGWEPQFF. In DNA form, the CDR3 reads TGTGCCACCAGCGCCGGTTGGGAACCTCAGTTCTTC. The gene calls are TRBV24-1 and TRBJ2-1; D not resolved. V was clipped by 7 bases and J by 13 bases, with 16 bases between them. CDR1 and CDR2 from the germline V gene are KGHDR and SFDVKD. CDR3 length equals 12 residues.